These T cell receptor beta chains were read from a single sample in a study of blood T cell repertoires in COVID-19. Profiling relied on immunoSEQ multiplex PCR, and the TCRdb table lists in-frame clones only, not all of them. The repertoire has some 83,000 clones, about 78% of them found once; the top ten carry approximately 15%. Sequenced: peripheral blood. Receptors were obtained from a woman older than 75 with acute or convalescent COVID-19. The CDR3 runs from the conserved cysteine through the conserved F or W. Fields, in order: D gene, V gene, clone size, J gene, CDR3 protein, CDR3 DNA. D genes are given only for firm matches. Not all rows give a size; the values are once, few, many and, for expanded clones, a class.

>NA|TRBV6-4|NA|TRBJ2-3
CASRRRGGGTDTQYF
TGTGCCAGCAGACGCAGAGGGGGGGGGACAGATACGCAGTATTTT
>TRBD1|TRBV5-4|NA|TRBJ1-6
CASSYGTANNSPLHF
TGTGCCAGCAGCTACGGGACAGCTAATAATTCACCCCTCCACTTT
>TRBD1|TRBV5-3|NA|TRBJ2-5
CARSRGARRQGAAGTQYF
TGTGCCAGAAGCCGGGGGGCACGTAGACAGGGGGCTGCGGGGACCCAGTACTTC
>NA|TRBV3-1/TRBV3-2|once|TRBJ1-2
CASSQDAGGYTF
TGTGCCAGCAGCCAAGATGCCGGTGGCTACACCTTC
>TRBD1|TRBV6-2/TRBV6-3|NA|TRBJ1-5
CASSPQDRALYSNQPQHF
TGTGCCAGCAGCCCCCAGGACAGGGCGCTATATAGCAATCAGCCCCAGCATTTT
>TRBD1|TRBV30|NA|TRBJ1-2
CAWSPRGNYGYTF
TGTGCCTGGAGTCCCAGGGGGAACTATGGCTACACCTTC
>NA|TRBV5-1|NA|TRBJ2-1
CASSWGVADISYNEQFF
TGCGCCAGCAGCTGGGGGGTGGCGGACATCTCCTACAATGAGCAGTTCTTC
>NA|TRBV19|NA|TRBJ1-2
CASTKGPLESGYTF
TGTGCCAGTACTAAGGGGCCCCTCGAAAGTGGCTACACCTTC
>TRBD2|TRBV30|NA|TRBJ2-1
CAWKRRGAYNEQFF
TGTGCCTGGAAAAGGCGGGGGGCCTACAATGAGCAGTTCTTC
>NA|TRBV18|NA|TRBJ1-2
CASSPREDYGYTF
TGTGCCAGCTCACCACGGGAGGACTATGGCTACACCTTC
>TRBD2|TRBV15|NA|TRBJ2-1
CATSRALGLAGGNEQFF
TGTGCCACCAGCAGAGCTTTGGGGCTAGCGGGGGGGAATGAGCAGTTCTTC
>NA|TRBV4-2|few|TRBJ1-2
CASSQEGPRASIYGYTF
TGTGCCAGCAGCCAAGAAGGCCCGCGGGCCTCCATTTATGGCTACACCTTC
>TRBD2|TRBV3-1/TRBV3-2|NA|TRBJ2-7
CASSPNEIGTSGGAKYEQYF
TGTGCCAGCAGCCCCAACGAAATCGGGACTAGCGGGGGGGCCAAGTACGAGCAGTACTTC
>TRBD2|TRBV28|few|TRBJ2-3
CASSPFGRGSDTQYF
TGTGCCAGCAGCCCATTTGGGCGGGGGTCAGATACGCAGTATTTT
>NA|TRBV5-8|NA|TRBJ2-3
CASSFAGSTDTQYF
TGTGCCAGCAGCTTCGCAGGGAGCACAGATACGCAGTATTTT
>NA|TRBV3-1/TRBV3-2|NA|TRBJ2-1
CASGRSGNYNEQFF
TGTGCCAGCGGACGGAGCGGAAACTACAATGAGCAGTTCTTC
>TRBD1|TRBV5-1|NA|TRBJ2-5
CASSQQGASQETQYF
TGCGCCAGCAGCCAACAGGGGGCGAGTCAAGAGACCCAGTACTTC
>TRBD2|TRBV6-5|NA|TRBJ2-3
CASSQRGSTDTQYF
TGTGCCAGCAGCCAGCGGGGGAGCACAGATACGCAGTATTTT
>TRBD2|TRBV14|NA|TRBJ2-1
CASSQALLAGGDEQFF
TGTGCCAGCAGCCAAGCCCTACTAGCGGGGGGCGATGAGCAGTTCTTC
>NA|TRBV15|once|TRBJ2-6
CATSPQTGVGANVLTF
TGTGCCACCAGCCCTCAGACAGGTGTCGGGGCCAACGTCCTGACTTTC
>NA|TRBV6-5|NA|TRBJ1-1
CASSLGGEAFF
TGTGCCAGCAGCCTTGGAGGTGAAGCTTTCTTT
>TRBD1|TRBV18|NA|TRBJ1-6
CASSPRQGAQSPLHF
TGTGCCAGCTCACCTAGACAGGGGGCACAATCACCCCTCCACTTT
>NA|TRBV20-1|once|TRBJ1-1
CSALLRTEAFF
TGCAGTGCCCTTCTGCGCACTGAAGCTTTCTTT
>NA|TRBV5-5|NA|TRBJ2-5
CASSWTPQETQYF
TGTGCCAGCAGCTGGACACCCCAAGAGACCCAGTACTTC
>TRBD1|TRBV27|NA|TRBJ1-2
CASARTTGSLYGYTF
TGTGCCAGTGCCCGAACGACAGGGTCCCTCTATGGCTACACCTTC
>TRBD2|TRBV7-2|NA|TRBJ2-5
CASSSYSGTRLETQYF
TGTGCCAGCAGCTCCTATTCCGGGACTAGGCTAGAGACCCAGTACTTC
>NA|TRBV6-2/TRBV6-3|NA|TRBJ2-1
CASTPVEGRSYNEQFF
TGTGCCAGCACCCCGGTGGAGGGGCGCTCCTACAATGAGCAGTTCTTC
>NA|TRBV24-1|NA|TRBJ2-1
CATSDPRGSNEQFF
TGTGCCACCAGTGACCCCAGGGGAAGCAATGAGCAGTTCTTC
>NA|TRBV19|NA|TRBJ1-5
CASSIRILATGDQPQHF
TGTGCCAGTAGTATCCGAATCCTAGCCACGGGGGATCAGCCCCAGCATTTT
>NA|TRBV4-3|NA|TRBJ1-4
CASSQNLGVNEKLFF
TGCGCCAGCAGCCAAAACTTAGGGGTTAATGAAAAACTGTTTTTT
>TRBD1|TRBV5-6|NA|TRBJ2-1
CASRDRGMNEQFF
TGTGCCAGCAGGGACAGGGGGATGAATGAGCAGTTCTTC